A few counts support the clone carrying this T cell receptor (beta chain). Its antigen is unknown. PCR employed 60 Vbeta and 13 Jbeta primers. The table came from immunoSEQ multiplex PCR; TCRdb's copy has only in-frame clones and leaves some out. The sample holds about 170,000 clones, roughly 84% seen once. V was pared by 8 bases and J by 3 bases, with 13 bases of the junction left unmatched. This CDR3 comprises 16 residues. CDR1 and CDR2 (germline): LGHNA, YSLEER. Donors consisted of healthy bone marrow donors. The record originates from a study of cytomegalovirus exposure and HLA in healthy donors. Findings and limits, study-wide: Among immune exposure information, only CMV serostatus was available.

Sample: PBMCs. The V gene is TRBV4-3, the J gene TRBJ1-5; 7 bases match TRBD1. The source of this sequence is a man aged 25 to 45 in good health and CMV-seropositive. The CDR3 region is CASARRDRWANQPQHF. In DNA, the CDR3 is TGCGCCAGCGCCAGAAGGGACAGATGGGCCAATCAGCCCCAGCATTTT.